Shown below are 14 T cell receptor beta chains from a single sample sequenced in a study of Ad26.COV2.S vaccination and SARS-CoV-2 variants. Libraries were prepared by immunoSEQ multiplex PCR; TCRdb keeps only in-frame clonotypes and omits some of them. The sample holds about 450,000 clones, 89% seen once. Treatment specified: some 19 received Ad26.COV2.S at low or high dose, single or two shots; about five received placebo; per-sample allocation not given. After the first vaccine or placebo injection, samples were drawn on day 63. Sequencing was performed on peripheral blood, taken in a trial of Ad26.COV2.S vaccine versus placebo. The origin of the receptors is a person between 18 and 60 years old who received the Ad26.COV2.S COVID-19 vaccine or a placebo.

V gene TRBV18 combines with J gene TRBJ2-7, with D perhaps TRBD2 (5 bases). Looked up from germline, CDR1 is KGHSH and CDR2 is LQKENI. Deletions cut 6 bases from V and 6 bases from J, with 15 bases between. The CDR3 contains 13 residues. CDR3 sequence reads: CASSPAGRTEQYV. CDR3 DNA: TGTGCCAGCTCCCCGGCGGGTAGGACCGAGCAGTACGTC.

The chain combines TRBV12-3 or TRBV12-4 with TRBJ2-1; D remains ambiguous. The CDR3 consists of 12 residues. Trimming pared 6 bases from V and 6 bases from J, leaving 9 bases between. CDR3 amino acids: CASSSRVNEQFF. CDR3 coding DNA: TGTGCCAGCAGCTCAAGGGTCAATGAGCAGTTCTTC.

The genes are TRBV28 and TRBJ1-4; tentatively, D is TRBD1 (6 bases). This CDR3 has 16 amino acids. With 3 bases removed from V and 7 bases from J, the gap between germline ends came to 18 bases. From germline, CDR1 is MDHEN and CDR2 SYDVKM. The CDR3 nucleotides read TGTGCCAGCAGTTTTAAGGGCTGGCAGGGGTCTGAAAAACTGTTTTTT. Translating it yields CASSFKGWQGSEKLFF.

A single count supports this clone. The genes are TRBV7-7 and TRBJ2-7; tentative D call: TRBD1 (5 bases). This CDR3 has 15 residues. Germline CDR1 SSHAT, CDR2 FNYEAQ (reference sequence). V was cut by 2 bases and J by 5 bases, with 16 bases left in between. CDR3 residues: CASSLFHRPLDEQYF. The DNA of the CDR3 is TGTGCCAGCAGCTTATTCCACAGGCCTCTGGACGAGCAGTACTTC.

This clone appeared a single time. The chain combines TRBV25-1 with TRBJ2-5; 8 positions match TRBD2. Germline V lookup: CDR1 MGHDK, CDR2 SYGVNS. V dropped 1 base and J dropped 5; count of bases not matched to a gene: 3. There are 14 residues in the CDR3. In nucleotides, the CDR3 is TGTGCCAGCAGTGAATCGGGGGGGCAGGAGACCCAGTACTTC. Amino acid sequence: CASSESGGQETQYF.

This sequence joins TRBV6-5 and TRBJ2-1, with D perhaps TRBD1 (5 bases). V shed 11 bases and J shed 5 bases, with 19 bases lying between them. The CDR3 length is 14 residues. CDR1 and CDR2 from the germline V gene are MNHEY and SVGAGI. In DNA form, the CDR3 reads TGTGCCTCACTTGGGGCGGCGGAAGACAATGAGCAGTTCTTC. This encodes CASLGAAEDNEQFF.

The rearrangement joins TRBV20-1 to TRBJ1-1, with no clear D. This CDR3 has 11 residues. Per germline, CDR1 DFQATT and CDR2 SNEGSKA (reference sequence). Trimming took 1 base from V and 8 from J, leaving 8 bases between them. CDR3 nucleotide sequence: TGCAGTGCTAGAGTCCTGATCGAAGCTTTCTTT. As protein: CSARVLIEAFF.

The chain recombines TRBV30 with TRBJ2-5; 9 nucleotides agree with TRBD1. V shed 2 bases and J 6 bases; nucleotides not matched to a gene: 4. Germline V gene data show CDR1 as GTSNPN and CDR2 as SVGIG (reference sequence). There are 13 residues in the CDR3. CDR3 protein: CAWSSGTGKTQYF. CDR3 in DNA: TGTGCCTGGAGTTCCGGGACAGGGAAGACCCAGTACTTC. Looking up the rest from reference TRBV30 and TRBJ2-5 gives the full variable domain: SQTIHQWPATLVQPVGSPLSLECTVEGTSNPNLYWYRQAAGRGLQLLFYSVGIGQISSEVPQNLSASRPQDRQFILSSKKLLLSDSGFYLCAWSSGTGKTQYFGPGTRLLVL.

Only one count was recorded for this clone. This chain uses TRBV5-1 with TRBJ2-5, with D perhaps matching TRBD1 (5 bases). From germline, CDR1 is SGHRS and CDR2 YFSETQ. The CDR3 is 14 amino acids. V shed 6 bases and J shed 0 bases, with 12 bases lying between them. The CDR3 protein is CASKIQGYQETQYF. CDR3 sequence (DNA): TGCGCCAGCAAAATCCAGGGCTACCAAGAGACCCAGTACTTC. The whole variable domain, remainder taken from reference TRBV5-1 and TRBJ2-5, is KAGVTQTPRYLIKTRGQQVTLSCSPISGHRSVSWYQQTPGQGLQFLFEYFSETQRNKGNFPGRFSGRQFSNSRSEMNVSTLELGDSALYLCASKIQGYQETQYFGPGTRLLVL.

The chain uses TRBV7-3 and TRBJ2-1; TRBD2 agrees at 8 bases. The CDR3 totals 14 residues. Germline loops: CDR1 SGHTA, CDR2 FQGTGA. The ends lost 1 base at V and 4 bases at J; junction bases unmatched: 0. CDR3 nucleotide sequence: TGTGCCAGCAGCTTAAGCGGGGGGTACAATGAGCAGTTCTTC. This encodes CASSLSGGYNEQFF.

This clone was seen once. The chain has TRBV19 and TRBJ1-5; 7 positions agree with TRBD1. CDR3 length: 12 residues. CDR1 is LNHDA and CDR2 is SQIVND in the germline V gene (reference sequence). After removal of 10 bases from V and 6 bases from J, the junction contained 6 bases not matched to a gene. The CDR3 here is CATGTVFQPQHF. For the CDR3, the DNA is TGTGCCACTGGGACAGTCTTTCAGCCCCAGCATTTT.

The genes are TRBV3-1 (or the pseudogene TRBV3-2) and TRBJ2-5, with TRBD2 matching over 7 bases. Germline values: CDR1 LGHDT, CDR2 YNNKEL (reference sequence). The CDR3 sequence is 14 residues long. With V trimmed by 4 bases and J by 2 bases, 4 bases remained unmatched. The CDR3 here is CASSRSGGQETQYF. The CDR3 nucleotides read TGTGCCAGCAGCCGCTCGGGAGGTCAAGAGACCCAGTACTTC.

The rearrangement links TRBV29-1 to TRBJ2-2; D assignment may be TRBD1 or TRBD2 (6 bases each). Per germline, CDR1 SQVTM and CDR2 ANQGSEA. The CDR3 is 14 amino acids. V lost 5 bases and J 1 base, leaving 11 bases between the germline ends. The CDR3 DNA reads as TGCAGCGTTCGGGGGCGCGGGAACACCGGGGAGCTGTTTTTT. Encoded protein: CSVRGRGNTGELFF.

The chain couples TRBV27 to TRBJ1-4; D gene unclear. CDR3 length: 13 amino acids. CDR1 and CDR2 (germline): MNHEY, SMNVEV (reference sequence). Between the trimmed V and J ends, which lost 2 bases and 4 bases, there was a span of 5 bases. The CDR3 DNA reads as TGTGCCAGCAGTTTAGGCCTTAATGAAAAACTGTTTTTT. Amino acids: CASSLGLNEKLFF.